This T cell receptor beta chain was identified during a study of early stage breast cancer tumors. In the study overall: ER+/PR+/HER2- status applied to about 70% of the 16 invasive breast tumors. Study-wide points: Commonly generated sequences made up most enriched TCRB sequences shared between patients.

With regard to this clone: Its antigen is unknown.

Each sample had two DNA replicates, roughly 0.48 ug blood or roughly 1.6 ug tissue. Profiling relied on immunoSEQ multiplex PCR, and the TCRdb table lists in-frame clones only, not all of them. The table records 50,000 to 65,000 clones, 75% to 95% of them present only once. The sequencing input was blood. The clonotype originates from a person in their 70s with breast cancer.

Here the CDR3 reads CASSESASGGPDTQYF. The CDR3 DNA is TGCGCCAGCAGTGAGTCGGCTAGCGGGGGCCCAGATACGCAGTATTTT. The chain joins TRBV10-1 to TRBJ2-3, with 10 bases lining up with TRBD2. The CDR3 spans 16 residues. Germline CDR1 and CDR2: WNHNN and SYGVQD (reference sequence). Trimming at V came to 0 bases and at J to 4 bases, leaving 4 bases not matched to a gene.